This T cell receptor (beta chain) comes out of a study of cytomegalovirus exposure and HLA in healthy donors. This CDR3 region has 14 residues. V lost 3 bases and J lost 3, with 11 bases in between. Germline CDR1 reads SEHNR; CDR2 reads FQNEAQ (reference sequence). Regarding this clone: Its target is unknown.

It was with 60 Vbeta and 13 Jbeta primers that the PCR ran. Method: immunoSEQ multiplex PCR; TCRdb's copy keeps in-frame clones and lacks some. The sample consists of 110,000 or so clones, approximately 74% of them appearing once. Study outcomes and limitations: Earlier analysis found most TCR beta V segments productive about 90% or about 30% of the time.

Sequencing used PBMCs. The chain is built from TRBV7-9 and TRBJ1-2, with TRBD1 as a possible D gene (5 bases). This sequence was found in a middle-aged woman in good health and CMV-seropositive. The CDR3 protein is CASSLSRAYYGYTF. DNA of the CDR3: TGTGCCAGCAGCTTGAGCAGGGCATACTATGGCTACACCTTC.